This T cell receptor beta chain is drawn from a study of blood T cell repertoires in COVID-19. Profiling relied on immunoSEQ multiplex PCR, and the TCRdb table lists in-frame clones only, not all of them. The sample includes roughly 180,000 clones, approximately 82% of them seen just once. The specimen sequenced was PBMCs or T cells enriched from blood (not recorded which). The sequence was obtained from a man between 60 and 75 years old who had recovered from COVID-19.

The CDR3 DNA reads as TGTGCCAGTAGTACCGGGACTACGTTCAATGAGCAGTTCTTC. This gives the protein CASSTGTTFNEQFF. The rearrangement uses TRBV19 and TRBJ2-1; the match to TRBD2 covers 7 bases. Trimming removed 4 bases from V and 6 bases from J; junction bases left unmatched: 6. Germline V gene data show CDR1 as LNHDA and CDR2 as SQIVND (reference sequence). CDR3 length: 14 residues.